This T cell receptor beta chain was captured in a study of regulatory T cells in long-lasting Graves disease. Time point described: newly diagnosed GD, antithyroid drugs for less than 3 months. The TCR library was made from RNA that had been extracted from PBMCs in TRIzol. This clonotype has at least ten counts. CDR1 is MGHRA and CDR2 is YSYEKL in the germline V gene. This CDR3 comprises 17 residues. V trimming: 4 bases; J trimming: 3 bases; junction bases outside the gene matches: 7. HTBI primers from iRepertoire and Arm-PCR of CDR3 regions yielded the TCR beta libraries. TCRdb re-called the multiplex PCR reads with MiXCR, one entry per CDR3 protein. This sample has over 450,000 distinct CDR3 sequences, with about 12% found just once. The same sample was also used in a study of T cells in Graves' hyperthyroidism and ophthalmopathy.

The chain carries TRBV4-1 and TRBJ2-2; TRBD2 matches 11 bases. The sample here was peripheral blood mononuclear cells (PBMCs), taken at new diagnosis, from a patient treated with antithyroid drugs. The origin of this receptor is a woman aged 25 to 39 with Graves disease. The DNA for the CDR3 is TGCGCCAGCAGCCGTTTGGTAGCGGGAGGGGACACCGGGGAGCTGTTTTTT. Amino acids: CASSRLVAGGDTGELFF.